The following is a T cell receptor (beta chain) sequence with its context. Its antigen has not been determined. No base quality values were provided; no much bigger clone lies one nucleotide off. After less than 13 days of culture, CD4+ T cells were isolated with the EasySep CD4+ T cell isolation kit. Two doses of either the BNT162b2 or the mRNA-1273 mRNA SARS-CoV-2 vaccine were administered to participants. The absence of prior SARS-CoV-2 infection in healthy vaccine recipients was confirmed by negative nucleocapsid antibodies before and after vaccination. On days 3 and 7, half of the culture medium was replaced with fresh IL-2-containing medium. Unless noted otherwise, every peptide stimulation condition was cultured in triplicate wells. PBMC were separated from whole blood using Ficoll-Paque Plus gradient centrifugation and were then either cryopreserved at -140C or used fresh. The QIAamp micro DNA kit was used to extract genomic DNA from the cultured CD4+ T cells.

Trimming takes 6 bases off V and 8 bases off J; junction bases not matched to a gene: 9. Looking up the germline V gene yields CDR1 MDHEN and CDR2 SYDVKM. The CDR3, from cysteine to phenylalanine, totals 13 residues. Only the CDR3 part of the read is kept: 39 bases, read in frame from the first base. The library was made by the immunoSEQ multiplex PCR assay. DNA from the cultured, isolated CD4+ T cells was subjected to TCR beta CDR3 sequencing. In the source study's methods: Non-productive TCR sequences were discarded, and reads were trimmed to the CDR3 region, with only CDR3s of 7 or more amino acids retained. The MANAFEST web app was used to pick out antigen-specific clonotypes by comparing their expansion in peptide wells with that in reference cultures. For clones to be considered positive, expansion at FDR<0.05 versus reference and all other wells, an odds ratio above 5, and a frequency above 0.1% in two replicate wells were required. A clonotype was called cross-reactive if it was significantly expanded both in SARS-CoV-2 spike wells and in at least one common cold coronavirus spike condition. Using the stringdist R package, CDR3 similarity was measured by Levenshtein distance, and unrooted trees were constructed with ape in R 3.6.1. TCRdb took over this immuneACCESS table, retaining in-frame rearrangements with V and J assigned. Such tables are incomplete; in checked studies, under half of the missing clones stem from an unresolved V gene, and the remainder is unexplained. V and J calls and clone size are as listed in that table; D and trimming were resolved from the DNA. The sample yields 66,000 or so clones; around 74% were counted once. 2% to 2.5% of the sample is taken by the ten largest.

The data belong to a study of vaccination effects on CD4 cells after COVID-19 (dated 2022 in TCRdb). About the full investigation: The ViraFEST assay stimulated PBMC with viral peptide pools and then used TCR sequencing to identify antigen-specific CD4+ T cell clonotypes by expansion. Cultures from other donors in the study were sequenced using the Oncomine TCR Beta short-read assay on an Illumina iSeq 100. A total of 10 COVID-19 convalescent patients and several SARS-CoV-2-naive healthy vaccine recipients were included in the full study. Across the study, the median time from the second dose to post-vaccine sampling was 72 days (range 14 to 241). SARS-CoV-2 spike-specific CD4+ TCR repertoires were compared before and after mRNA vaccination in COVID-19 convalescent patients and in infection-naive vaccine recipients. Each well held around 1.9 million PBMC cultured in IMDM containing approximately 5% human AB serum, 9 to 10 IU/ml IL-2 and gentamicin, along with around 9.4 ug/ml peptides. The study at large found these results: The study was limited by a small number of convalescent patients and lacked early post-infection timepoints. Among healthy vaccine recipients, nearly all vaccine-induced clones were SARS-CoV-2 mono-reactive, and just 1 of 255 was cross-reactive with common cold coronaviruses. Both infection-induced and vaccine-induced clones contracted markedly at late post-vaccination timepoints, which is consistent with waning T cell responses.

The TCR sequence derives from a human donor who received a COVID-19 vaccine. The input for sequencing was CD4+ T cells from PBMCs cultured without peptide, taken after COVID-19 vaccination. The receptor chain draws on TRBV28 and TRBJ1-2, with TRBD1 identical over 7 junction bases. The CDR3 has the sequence CASRKGATSGYTF. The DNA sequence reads TGTGCCAGCAGAAAGGGGGCGACCTCGGGCTACACCTTC.